The next 2 T cell receptor beta chains were all read from a single sample in a study of cytomegalovirus exposure and HLA in healthy donors. The data were produced by immunoSEQ multiplex PCR, yet TCRdb's version contains in-frame clones alone and is incomplete. The sample contains tens of thousands of clones, 80% to 90% of which appear only once. Sequenced: PBMCs. The receptor set was obtained from a woman between 18 and 29 years old in good health and CMV-seronegative.

This chain connects TRBV18 to TRBJ1-1, with TRBD1 identical over 7 bases. The CDR3 has 14 amino acids. With V trimmed by 4 bases and J by 0 bases, 2 bases remained unmatched. Germline CDR1 is KGHSH and CDR2 is LQKENI. The CDR3 protein is CASSRDRVNTEAFF. The CDR3 nucleotides are TGTGCCAGCTCACGCGACAGGGTGAACACTGAAGCTTTCTTT.

The chain joins TRBV5-5 to TRBJ2-7; 7 nucleotides match TRBD2. Germline CDR1 is SGHKS and CDR2 is YYEKEE (reference sequence). V lost 4 bases and J lost 3; bases outside the gene matches: 7. CDR3 length: 14 amino acids. CDR3 DNA sequence: TGTGCCAGCAGCGAACGACTAGCTATCTACGAGCAGTACTTC. Residues: CASSERLAIYEQYF.